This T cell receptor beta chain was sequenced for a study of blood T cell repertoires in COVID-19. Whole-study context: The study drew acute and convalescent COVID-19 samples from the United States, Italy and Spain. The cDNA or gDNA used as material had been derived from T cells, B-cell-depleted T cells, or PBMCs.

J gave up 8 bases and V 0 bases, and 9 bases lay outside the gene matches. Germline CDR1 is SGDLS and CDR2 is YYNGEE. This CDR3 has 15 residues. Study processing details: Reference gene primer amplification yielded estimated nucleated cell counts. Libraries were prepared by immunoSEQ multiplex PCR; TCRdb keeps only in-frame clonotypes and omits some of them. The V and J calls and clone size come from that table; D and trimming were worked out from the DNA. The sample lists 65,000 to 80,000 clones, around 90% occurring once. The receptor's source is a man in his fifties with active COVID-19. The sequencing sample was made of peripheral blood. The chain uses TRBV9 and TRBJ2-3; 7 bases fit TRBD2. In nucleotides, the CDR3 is TGTGCCAGCAGCGTAGAAGGACTAGAAATGGGTACGCAGTATTTT. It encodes CASSVEGLEMGTQYF. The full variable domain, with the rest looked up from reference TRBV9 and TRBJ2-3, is DSGVTQTPKHLITATGQRVTLRCSPRSGDLSVYWYQQSLDQGLQFLIQYYNGEERAKGNILERFSAQQFPDLHSELNLSSLELGDSALYFCASSVEGLEMGTQYFGPGTRLTVL.